In this sample, the clone carrying this T cell receptor beta chain turned up many times. Its specificity is not known. V shed 1 base and J shed 7 bases, with 13 bases lying between them. Germline-derived CDR1 and CDR2 are SGHTA and FQGNSA. The CDR3 has 15 residues. From the 5' RACE reads, TCRdb called clonotypes with MiXCR, one entry per CDR3 protein. This sample has more than 300,000 distinct CDR3 sequences; under 8.5% occur once, and the top ten carry roughly 15%. These data originate in a study of CD8 T cells in ankylosing spondylitis. Whole-study results and caveats: Clones that were linked to disease were CD8+ and were relatively rare in peripheral blood. Characteristic of ankylosing spondylitis blood, it appeared, was a TCR beta motif comprising roughly eight highly homologous variants.

The rearrangement joins TRBV7-2 to TRBJ2-2; D gene unclear. Sequencing used blood, either unsorted or a sorted T cell fraction (not recorded which). The TCR was taken from a male donor with ankylosing spondylitis. This chain's CDR3 is CASSLVRQVNGELFF. CDR3 nucleotides: TGTGCCAGCAGCTTAGTTCGGCAGGTTAACGGGGAGCTGTTTTTT.